The 22 T cell receptor beta chains presented below share a single source sample, sequenced in a study of beta chain features in type 1 diabetes. The entirety of the isolated RNA underwent reverse transcription, so expressed TCRB transcripts were sequenced. Data came from immunoSEQ multiplex PCR; TCRdb stores just in-frame clones and leaves some out. The sample lists 310,000 or so clones, over 12% seen once, with less than 0.02% in the top ten. Their antigen targets remain unknown. Findings of the study overall: For Type 1 diabetes patients, all four CD4+ subsets carried TCRB CDR3s that were moderately but significantly shorter.

The material sequenced was naive CD4+ T cells from blood. The receptor source for this set is a man between 18 and 35 years old with type 1 diabetes.

The chain combines TRBV5-6 with TRBJ2-1; 12 bases are shared with TRBD2. CDR1 and CDR2 from the germline V gene are SGHDT and YYEEEE. The ends lost 4 bases at V and 4 bases at J; junction bases unmatched: 6. The CDR3 length is 16 residues. Here the CDR3 reads CASSRWTSGVYNEQFF. In DNA form, the CDR3 reads TGTGCCAGCAGCCGCTGGACTAGCGGGGTTTACAATGAGCAGTTCTTC. The entire variable domain, with the rest obtained from reference TRBV5-6 and TRBJ2-1, is as follows: DAGVTQSPTHLIKTRGQQVTLRCSPKSGHDTVSWYQQALGQGPQFIFQYYEEEERQRGNFPDRFSGHQFPNYSSELNVNALLLGDSALYLCASSRWTSGVYNEQFFGPGTRLTVL.

The rearrangement links TRBV11-2 to TRBJ2-7, with TRBD2 matching over 7 bases. This CDR3 has 16 residues. V shed 5 bases and J 7 bases; nucleotides not matched to a gene: 17. CDR1 and CDR2 (germline): SGHAT, FQNNGV. The DNA for the CDR3 is TGTGCCAGCAGCCCAAGGGGCGGGGGAACCCAGGGTGAGCAGTACTTC. Its protein is CASSPRGGGTQGEQYF.

This clone was seen more than once but under ten times. The chain joins TRBV7-8 to TRBJ1-2, with D perhaps matching TRBD1 (6 bases). The CDR3 loop spans 13 amino acids. Looked up from germline, CDR1 is SGHVS and CDR2 is FQNEAQ. The V end was cut by 6 bases, the J end by 3 bases, with 11 bases between. CDR3 coding DNA: TGTGCCAGCAGGAACCCAGGGGACTATGGCTACACCTTC. It yields the protein CASRNPGDYGYTF. Based on the CDR3 plus reference TRBV7-8 and TRBJ1-2, the full variable domain is GAGVSQSPRYKVAKRGQDVALRCDPISGHVSLFWYQQALGQGPEFLTYFQNEAQLDKSGLPSDRFFAERPEGSVSTLKIQRTQQEDSAVYLCASRNPGDYGYTFGSGTRLTVV.

This clone was detected a few times. J is TRBJ1-1 and V is TRBV4-2; D is perhaps TRBD1 (5 bases). This CDR3 is built from 13 residues. Deletions cut 4 bases from V and 2 bases from J, with 8 bases between. The germline CDR1 and CDR2 sequences are LGHNA and YNFKEQ. In DNA form, the CDR3 reads TGTGCCAGCAGCCTGCAGGGAAACACTGAAGCTTTCTTT. As protein: CASSLQGNTEAFF.

The rearrangement joins TRBV5-1 to TRBJ2-5; 7 bases are a match to TRBD1. The CDR3 is made up of 14 amino acids. Unmatched junction bases numbered 5, after V lost 3 bases and J lost 3 bases. Germline V gene lookup returns CDR1 SGHRS and CDR2 YFSETQ. The CDR3 coding sequence is TGCGCCAGCAGCTCCGGGACAGCCAAAGAGACCCAGTACTTC. Its protein product is CASSSGTAKETQYF.

The J gene is TRBJ2-1, the V gene TRBV5-1; TRBD1 is a possible D gene (6 bases). Trimming took off 1 base at V and 8 bases at J, with 10 bases between the two ends. CDR1 and CDR2 (germline): SGHRS, YFSETQ. The CDR3 totals 13 residues. CDR3 protein: CASSLWGPDEQFF. DNA of the CDR3: TGCGCCAGCAGCTTGTGGGGGCCGGATGAGCAGTTCTTC.

The V call is TRBV10-3, the J call TRBJ2-7; TRBD2 matches at 9 bases. CDR3 size: 15 residues. J gave up 2 bases and V 8 bases, and 10 bases lay outside the gene matches. Germline loops: CDR1 ENHRY, CDR2 SYGVKD. Here the CDR3 DNA reads TGTGCCATCTCGGGGAGCGGGGGGCAGACCTACGAGCAGTACTTC. Its protein product is CAISGSGGQTYEQYF.

This clone has more than one count but fewer than ten. The genes are TRBV7-6 and TRBJ1-6; D is perhaps TRBD1 (5 bases). Per germline, CDR1 SGHVS and CDR2 FNYEAQ. The CDR3 extends over 15 amino acids. Trimming took 1 base from V and 3 from J, leaving 7 bases between them. The CDR3 DNA sequence: TGTGCCAGCAGCTTAGGGCAGGGCTATAATTCACCCCTCCACTTT. It encodes CASSLGQGYNSPLHF.

The rearrangement joins TRBV5-7 to TRBJ1-1; D uncertain. TRBV5-7 is classed as an ORF, of uncertain function. The CDR3 totals 11 residues. The ends were cut back, 4 bases at V and 3 bases at J, with 4 bases in the middle. CDR3 in amino acids: CASSQYTEAFF. CDR3 bases: TGTGCCAGCAGCCAGTACACTGAAGCTTTCTTT.

This rearrangement joins TRBV6-5 to TRBJ2-6; D is undetermined. V gave up 7 bases and J gave up 1 base, with 8 bases separating them. The germline V gene has CDR1 MNHEY and CDR2 SVGAGI. The CDR3 totals 14 residues. The CDR3 is CASTTPSGANVLTF. The CDR3 DNA reads as TGTGCCAGCACTACCCCTTCTGGGGCCAACGTCCTGACTTTC.

This chain connects TRBV5-1 to TRBJ2-4, with D perhaps matching TRBD2 (6 bases). Germline CDR1 reads SGHRS; CDR2 reads YFSETQ. The ends were cut back, 6 bases at V and 0 bases at J, with 16 bases in the middle. This CDR3 is built from 16 residues. The CDR3 nucleotides read TGCGCCAGCAATCGAGCGGGCTCCCTAGCCAAAAACATTCAGTACTTC. It encodes CASNRAGSLAKNIQYF.

The table lists this clone with a few counts. The V call is TRBV30, the J call TRBJ1-5; D not certain. With 1 base removed from V and 4 bases from J, the gap between germline ends came to 8 bases. This CDR3 is built from 13 residues. CDR1 and CDR2 from the germline V gene are GTSNPN and SVGIG (reference sequence). The CDR3 protein is CAWSGNSNQPQHF. CDR3 nucleotides: TGTGCCTGGAGTGGTAATAGTAATCAGCCCCAGCATTTT.

The genes are TRBV27 and TRBJ2-5, with 7 positions matching TRBD2. Looked up from germline, CDR1 is MNHEY and CDR2 is SMNVEV (reference sequence). Germline trimming cut 3 bases from V and 7 bases from J; bases unmatched to any gene: 11. This CDR3 spans 15 amino acids. The CDR3 loop is CASSFRGGLVRTQYF. CDR3 coding DNA: TGTGCCAGCAGTTTCCGGGGAGGGTTGGTAAGGACCCAGTACTTC.

This clone has only a few counts. The CDR3 is CASRDPDRSQETQYF. CDR3 sequence (DNA): TGCGCCAGCCGCGACCCAGACAGGTCTCAAGAGACCCAGTACTTC. The chain carries TRBV5-1 and TRBJ2-5, with a tentative D call TRBD1 (6 bases). The V end was cut by 7 bases, the J end by 2 bases, with 18 bases between. The CDR3 consists of 15 residues. Germline lookup yields CDR1 SGHRS and CDR2 YFSETQ.

This clone was counted a single time. The V gene is TRBV11-2, the J gene TRBJ2-7; 9 bases match TRBD2. CDR3 length: 15 amino acids. Germline CDR1 SGHAT, CDR2 FQNNGV. V lost 5 bases and J lost 4; bases outside the gene matches: 9. The DNA for the CDR3 is TGTGCCAGCAGCCCGCGTAGTAGCGGGAGATACGAGCAGTACTTC. Its translation is CASSPRSSGRYEQYF.

V is TRBV5-1 and J is TRBJ1-2, with a weak D call TRBD1 (6 bases). Per germline, CDR1 SGHRS and CDR2 YFSETQ. Trimming took off 0 bases at V and 4 bases at J, with 10 bases between the two ends. The CDR3 is 14 amino acids. The CDR3 sequence: CASSLEQGGYGYTF. The CDR3 region has the DNA TGCGCCAGCAGCTTGGAACAGGGCGGCTATGGCTACACCTTC.

Only a few counts were recorded for this clone. V and J are TRBV18 and TRBJ1-5; the D is unclear. From germline, CDR1 is KGHSH and CDR2 LQKENI. The CDR3 spans 13 residues. Trimming pared 2 bases from V and 4 bases from J, leaving 6 bases between. CDR3 in amino acids: CASSPGRNQPQHF. CDR3 nucleotide sequence: TGTGCCAGCTCACCAGGCAGGAATCAGCCCCAGCATTTT.

In its sample, this clone was seen a few times. The chain recombines TRBV5-4 with TRBJ2-3, with TRBD2 matching 9 bases. Germline lookup yields CDR1 SGHNT and CDR2 YYREEE (reference sequence). The CDR3 is made up of 17 amino acids. The trim removed 0 bases at V and 2 bases at J, leaving 7 bases unmatched. Here the CDR3 DNA reads TGTGCCAGCAGCTTGGGACTAGCGGTTATAAACACAGATACGCAGTATTTT. Amino acid sequence: CASSLGLAVINTDTQYF.

This clone came up a few times. This chain joins TRBV28 and TRBJ2-7; D might be TRBD2 (5 bases). V was pared by 3 bases and J by 7 bases, with 10 bases between. Germline V gives CDR1 MDHEN, CDR2 SYDVKM. The CDR3 loop spans 12 amino acids. CDR3 coding DNA: TGTGCCAGCAGTTTCGTACCGGGGGAGCAGTACTTC. Its protein product is CASSFVPGEQYF.

This clone showed up just a few times. The chain joins TRBV7-2 to TRBJ1-5; D is ambiguous. Germline V CDR1 and CDR2: SGHTA, FQGNSA. With 0 bases removed from V and 7 bases from J, the gap between germline ends came to 13 bases. This CDR3 is 15 amino acids long. CDR3 amino acids: CASSLAGGSNQPQHF. The CDR3, as DNA: TGTGCCAGCAGCTTAGCTGGCGGGTCTAACCAGCCCCAGCATTTT.

The chain joins TRBV9 to TRBJ2-5, with no clear D. Germline lookup yields CDR1 SGDLS and CDR2 YYNGEE. This CDR3 is built from 14 residues. Trimming took 2 bases from V and 2 from J, leaving 10 bases between them. The CDR3 loop is CASSVADLQETQYF. The DNA for the CDR3 is TGTGCCAGCAGCGTCGCCGACTTACAAGAGACCCAGTACTTC.

The J gene is TRBJ2-7, the V gene TRBV5-1; tentative D call: TRBD1 (6 bases). This CDR3 region has 13 residues. Per the germline V gene, CDR1 is SGHRS and CDR2 is YFSETQ. The germline V and J ends were trimmed by 1 base and 7 bases, with 12 bases remaining between them. The CDR3 DNA is TGCGCCAGCAGCTTGCACAGGGCGGAGGAGCAGTACTTC. It is translated as CASSLHRAEEQYF. The entire variable domain, with the rest obtained from reference TRBV5-1 and TRBJ2-7, is as follows: KAGVTQTPRYLIKTRGQQVTLSCSPISGHRSVSWYQQTPGQGLQFLFEYFSETQRNKGNFPGRFSGRQFSNSRSEMNVSTLELGDSALYLCASSLHRAEEQYFGPGTRLTVT.